This TCR beta chain was sequenced in a study of blood T cell repertoires in COVID-19. Background on the study: The United States, Italy and Spain were the sources of the acute and convalescent COVID-19 samples. PBMCs, B-cell-depleted T cells, or T cells were the source of the cDNA or gDNA that made up the material.

Authors' data handling: Scientists estimated how many nucleated cells there were by amplifying reference gene primers. Method: immunoSEQ multiplex PCR; TCRdb's copy keeps in-frame clones and lacks some. From that table come the V and J calls and clone size; the DNA was used to work out D and trimming. The table lists 200,000 to 300,000 clones, 81% of them singletons, with roughly 8% in the top ten. This clone has a handful of counts. Seattle patient enrollment occurred during active infection, with longitudinal follow-up thereafter. V lost 5 bases to trimming and J lost 8 bases, with 11 bases between them. Germline lookup yields CDR1 MDHEN and CDR2 SYDVKM. This CDR3 is built from 12 residues.

This sequence originates from an elderly woman with COVID-19, enrolled during active disease. Sequenced material: peripheral blood. The chain carries TRBV28 and TRBJ2-3; D might be TRBD2 (5 bases). The CDR3, as DNA: TGTGCCAGCAGTCTCGTGGGGAGTACGCAGTATTTT. As protein: CASSLVGSTQYF.